The 21 T cell receptor beta chains listed next were all sequenced from one sample in a study of blood T cell repertoires in COVID-19. The assay was immunoSEQ multiplex PCR, and TCRdb's table has in-frame clones only and misses some. The sample has 250,000 or so clones, just under 90% seen once. Specimen: PBMCs or T cells enriched from blood (not recorded which). Receptor source: a man between 45 and 60 years old who had been exposed to COVID-19.

The V gene is TRBV19, the J gene TRBJ1-5, with a weak D call TRBD1 (6 bases). V lost 5 bases and J lost 4, with 15 bases in between. The germline V gene encodes CDR1 LNHDA and CDR2 SQIVND (reference sequence). This CDR3 has 15 amino acids. CDR3: CASSGTGTPNQPQHF. The CDR3 coding sequence is TGTGCCAGTAGTGGTACCGGGACACCTAATCAGCCCCAGCATTTT.

V and J are TRBV24-1 and TRBJ1-1; unclear D gene. The CDR3 has 14 residues. Trimming removed 6 bases at V and 3 bases at J, with 13 bases between. Germline CDR1 reads KGHDR; CDR2 reads SFDVKD. The CDR3 is CATSRGSRDTEAFF. DNA for the CDR3: TGTGCCACCAGTAGAGGGTCGCGGGACACTGAAGCTTTCTTT.

This sequence joins TRBV6-5 and TRBJ1-2, with 8 bases aligning to TRBD1. Germline assignment: CDR1 MNHEY and CDR2 SVGAGI. The ends lost 7 bases at V and 5 bases at J; junction bases unmatched: 12. The CDR3 sequence is 15 residues long. The CDR3 coding sequence is TGTGCCAGCACTAAGACAGACAGGGGCGGATATGGCTACACCTTC. Amino acid sequence: CASTKTDRGGYGYTF.

The chain employs TRBV4-1 and TRBJ1-3; possible D gene TRBD1, 5 bases. Trimming pared 0 bases from V and 7 bases from J, leaving 13 bases between. The CDR3 spans 15 residues. CDR1 is MGHRA, CDR2 YSYEKL, per germline. CDR3 region: CASSQDPGRGNTIYF. CDR3 bases: TGCGCCAGCAGCCAAGATCCGGGGAGGGGTAACACCATATATTTT.

The chain has TRBV7-2 and TRBJ1-6; D is unresolved. The V gene lost 5 bases and the J gene lost 9 bases, with 17 bases spanning the gap. The CDR3 contains 15 residues. The germline V gene encodes CDR1 SGHTA and CDR2 FQGNSA. CDR3 sequence (DNA): TGTGCCAGCAGCCCAGGCGGGAATCTGGGTTCACCCCTCCACTTT. This gives the protein CASSPGGNLGSPLHF.

The chain uses TRBV9 and TRBJ2-1; 7 bases are a match to TRBD2. The germline CDR1 and CDR2 sequences are SGDLS and YYNGEE. The CDR3 runs 15 residues. V lost 5 bases, J lost 0 bases, and 5 bases stayed unmatched. The CDR3 loop reads CASSWRGSSYNEQFF. The CDR3 region has the DNA TGTGCCAGCAGTTGGCGGGGGAGCTCCTACAATGAGCAGTTCTTC.

The genes are TRBV30 and TRBJ1-2; D not resolved. The CDR3 totals 13 residues. Looked up from germline, CDR1 is GTSNPN and CDR2 is SVGIG (reference sequence). Trimming took 1 base from V and 1 from J, leaving 7 bases between them. For the CDR3, the DNA is TGTGCCTGGAGTGAAGACTTTAACTATGGCTACACCTTC. The encoded protein is CAWSEDFNYGYTF. The variable domain in full, with the rest retrieved from reference TRBV30 and TRBJ1-2, is SQTIHQWPATLVQPVGSPLSLECTVEGTSNPNLYWYRQAAGRGLQLLFYSVGIGQISSEVPQNLSASRPQDRQFILSSKKLLLSDSGFYLCAWSEDFNYGYTFGSGTRLTVV.

The chain carries TRBV19 and TRBJ2-7; D may be TRBD2 (5 bases). CDR1 LNHDA and CDR2 SQIVND come from the germline V gene (reference sequence). The V end was cut by 5 bases, the J end by 0 bases, with 11 bases between. CDR3 length: 14 residues. CDR3: CASSSSTDSYEQYV. As DNA, the CDR3 is TGTGCCAGTAGTTCTAGCACCGACTCCTACGAGCAGTACGTC.

The chain couples TRBV9 to TRBJ2-5; 10 nucleotides agree with TRBD2. Germline values: CDR1 SGDLS, CDR2 YYNGEE. V was clipped by 4 bases and J by 4 bases; unmatched bases: 7. The CDR3 runs 15 residues. CDR3 sequence reads: CASSPTGTSVETQYF. For the CDR3, the DNA is TGTGCCAGCAGCCCTACCGGGACTAGCGTAGAGACCCAGTACTTC.

The rearrangement joins TRBV7-2 to TRBJ2-2; 7 bases line up with TRBD1. From germline, CDR1 is SGHTA and CDR2 FQGNSA. The CDR3 spans 13 residues. V shed 2 bases, J shed 7 bases, and the junction held 1 base outside the gene matches. The CDR3 DNA reads as TGTGCCAGCAGCTTAAGACAGGGCGGGGAGCTGTTTTTT. It codes for CASSLRQGGELFF.

This clone was seen only once. V is TRBV21-1 and J is TRBJ2-7; TRBD1, as called in the table, went unchecked against the DNA. TRBV21-1 is assigned pseudogene status. This CDR3 contains 16 residues. The CDR3 DNA is TGTGCCAGCAGCATAACACCGGGACAGGGCGACTACGAGCAGTACGTC. It specifies CASSITPGQGDYEQYV.

This clone was seen a few times. This chain uses TRBV3-1 (or the pseudogene TRBV3-2) with TRBJ1-5; tentative D call: TRBD1 (6 bases). V dropped 1 base and J dropped 6 bases, with 7 bases sitting between them. This CDR3 comprises 13 residues. Germline V gene data show CDR1 as LGHDT and CDR2 as YNNKEL (reference sequence). CDR3 amino acids: CASSQGGRQPQHF. CDR3 bases: TGTGCCAGCAGCCAAGGGGGGCGTCAGCCCCAGCATTTT.

The chain combines TRBV14 with TRBJ1-1, with unresolved D. This CDR3 spans 14 amino acids. V shed 6 bases and J shed 0 bases, with 11 bases lying between them. Germline-derived CDR1 and CDR2 are SGHDN and FVKESK. CDR3 DNA: TGTGCCAGCAGGCCATCGGGGATGAACACTGAAGCTTTCTTT. Translating it yields CASRPSGMNTEAFF.

As DNA, the CDR3 is TGTGCCAGCAGCTTAGACCGTTACACCGGGGAGCTGTTTTTT. It codes for CASSLDRYTGELFF. J is TRBJ2-2 and V is TRBV11-2; unclear D gene. Germline CDR1 is SGHAT and CDR2 is FQNNGV. V lost 0 bases and J lost 3, with 5 bases in between. This CDR3 contains 14 residues.

The J gene is TRBJ1-6, the V gene TRBV4-1; possibly TRBD1 for D (6 bases). The length of the CDR3 is 17 residues. Trimming shortened V by 0 bases and J by 3 bases, and 12 bases separated the two germline ends. CDR1 is MGHRA and CDR2 is YSYEKL in the germline V gene. This CDR3 is CASSQDGGGFYNSPLHF. In nucleotides, the CDR3 is TGCGCCAGCAGCCAAGATGGCGGGGGCTTCTATAATTCACCCCTCCACTTT.

The V gene is TRBV19, the J gene TRBJ1-5; D remains unclear. Trimming left V 7 bases short and J 9 bases short, with 19 bases between. Germline V lookup: CDR1 LNHDA, CDR2 SQIVND (reference sequence). The CDR3 extends over 14 amino acids. The CDR3 loop is CASTVRGFGRPQHF. In nucleotides, the CDR3 is TGTGCCAGTACCGTCAGAGGGTTCGGGCGGCCCCAGCATTTT. Supplemented by reference TRBV19 and TRBJ1-5, the full variable domain reads DGGITQSPKYLFRKEGQNVTLSCEQNLNHDAMYWYRQDPGQGLRLIYYSQIVNDFQKGDIAEGYSVSREKKESFPLTVTSAQKNPTAFYLCASTVRGFGRPQHFGDGTRLSIL.

The V and J genes are TRBV18 and TRBJ1-5; tentatively, D is TRBD1 (6 bases). Germline lookup yields CDR1 KGHSH and CDR2 LQKENI. Trimming cost V 3 bases and J 2 bases, with 14 bases left between them. The CDR3 loop spans 16 amino acids. CDR3 bases: TGTGCCAGCTCACCCGGGGGGCGAATGGGCAATCAGCCCCAGCATTTT. Residues: CASSPGGRMGNQPQHF.

The chain couples TRBV6-5 to TRBJ2-5, with D possibly TRBD2 on 6 matching bases. Trimming stripped 7 bases from V and 5 bases from J, with 17 bases between. CDR3 length: 14 amino acids. Germline CDR1 is MNHEY and CDR2 is SVGAGI. The CDR3 reads CASKEGEARETQYF. Written as DNA, the CDR3 is TGTGCCAGCAAGGAGGGTGAAGCACGGGAGACCCAGTACTTC.

The J gene is TRBJ2-1, the V gene TRBV6-5; D is undetermined. CDR1 MNHEY and CDR2 SVGAGI come from the germline V gene. The CDR3 spans 13 residues. Between the trimmed V and J ends, which lost 8 bases and 12 bases, there was a span of 20 bases. The chain's CDR3 is CASHHTTNQRQFF. The CDR3 DNA sequence: TGTGCCAGCCACCACACTACAAATCAACGGCAGTTCTTC.

Only a few counts were recorded for this clone. The chain is built from TRBV7-2 and TRBJ1-5; tentatively, D is TRBD1 (5 bases). This CDR3 has 16 amino acids. Between the trimmed V and J ends, which lost 5 bases and 6 bases, there was a span of 20 bases. Germline loops: CDR1 SGHTA, CDR2 FQGNSA. CDR3 sequence: CASSPRPIGGGQPQHF. The CDR3 DNA reads TGTGCCAGCAGCCCTCGCCCAATTGGGGGAGGTCAGCCCCAGCATTTT.

This chain uses TRBV6-6 with TRBJ1-1; D may be TRBD1 (5 bases). The CDR3 has 13 amino acids. Trimming removed 10 bases from V and 4 bases from J, with 16 bases in between. The germline V gene encodes CDR1 MNHNY and CDR2 SVGAGI (reference sequence). CDR3 loop: CAINRGRATEAFF. For the CDR3, the DNA is TGTGCCATCAATCGAGGCAGGGCCACTGAAGCTTTCTTT.